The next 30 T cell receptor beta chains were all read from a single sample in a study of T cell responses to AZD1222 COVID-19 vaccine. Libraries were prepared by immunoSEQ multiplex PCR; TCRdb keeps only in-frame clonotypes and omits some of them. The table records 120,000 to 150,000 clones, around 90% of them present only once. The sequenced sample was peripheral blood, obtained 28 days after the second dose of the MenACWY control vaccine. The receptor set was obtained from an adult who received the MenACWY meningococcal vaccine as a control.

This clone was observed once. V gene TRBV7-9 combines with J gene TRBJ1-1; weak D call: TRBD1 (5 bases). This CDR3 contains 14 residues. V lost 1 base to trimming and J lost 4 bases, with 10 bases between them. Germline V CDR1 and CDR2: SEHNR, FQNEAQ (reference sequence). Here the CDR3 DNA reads TGTGCCAGCAGCTTAGTGGGGGGGACCACTGAAGCTTTCTTT. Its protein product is CASSLVGGTTEAFF.

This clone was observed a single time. This chain's CDR3 is CAISERVEADTQYF. The CDR3 bases are TGTGCCATCAGTGAGCGGGTGGAGGCAGATACGCAGTATTTT. The chain joins TRBV10-3 to TRBJ2-3, with D possibly being TRBD2 (5 bases). With 2 bases removed from V and 4 bases from J, the gap between germline ends came to 10 bases. Germline values: CDR1 ENHRY, CDR2 SYGVKD. The CDR3 extends over 14 amino acids.

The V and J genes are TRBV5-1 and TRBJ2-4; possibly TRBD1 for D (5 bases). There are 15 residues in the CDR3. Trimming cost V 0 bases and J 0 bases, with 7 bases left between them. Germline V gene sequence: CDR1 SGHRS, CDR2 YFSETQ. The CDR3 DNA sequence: TGCGCCAGCAGCTTGGGCAGGGTAGCCAAAAACATTCAGTACTTC. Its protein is CASSLGRVAKNIQYF.

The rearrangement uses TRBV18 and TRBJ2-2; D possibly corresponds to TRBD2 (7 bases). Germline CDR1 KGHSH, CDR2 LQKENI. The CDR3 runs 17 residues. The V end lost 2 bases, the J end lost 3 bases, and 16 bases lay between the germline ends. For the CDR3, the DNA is TGTGCCAGCTCACCAGAGGGGGGGCCAATTCACACCGGGGAGCTGTTTTTT. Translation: CASSPEGGPIHTGELFF. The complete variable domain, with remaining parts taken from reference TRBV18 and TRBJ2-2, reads NAGVMQNPRHLVRRRGQEARLRCSPMKGHSHVYWYRQLPEEGLKFMVYLQKENIIDESGMPKERFSAEFPKEGPSILRIQQVVRGDSAAYFCASSPEGGPIHTGELFFGEGSRLTVL.

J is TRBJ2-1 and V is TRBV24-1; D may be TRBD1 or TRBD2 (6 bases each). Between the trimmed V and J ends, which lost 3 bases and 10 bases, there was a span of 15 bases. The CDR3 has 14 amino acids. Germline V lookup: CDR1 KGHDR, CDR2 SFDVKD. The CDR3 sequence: CATSDGGLEGEQFF. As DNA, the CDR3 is TGTGCCACCAGTGATGGGGGCTTGGAGGGGGAGCAGTTCTTC.

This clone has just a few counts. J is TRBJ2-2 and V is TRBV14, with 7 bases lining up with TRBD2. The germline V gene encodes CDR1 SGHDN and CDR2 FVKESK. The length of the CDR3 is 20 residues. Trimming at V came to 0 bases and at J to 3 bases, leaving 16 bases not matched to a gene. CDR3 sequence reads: CASSQDQTSGAGRDTGELFF. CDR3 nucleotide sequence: TGTGCCAGCAGCCAAGATCAGACTTCTGGTGCGGGGAGGGACACCGGGGAGCTGTTTTTT. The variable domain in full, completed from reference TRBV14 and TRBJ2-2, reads EAGVTQFPSHSVIEKGQTVTLRCDPISGHDNLYWYRRVMGKEIKFLLHFVKESKQDESGMPNNRFLAERTGGTYSTLKVQPAELEDSGVYFCASSQDQTSGAGRDTGELFFGEGSRLTVL.

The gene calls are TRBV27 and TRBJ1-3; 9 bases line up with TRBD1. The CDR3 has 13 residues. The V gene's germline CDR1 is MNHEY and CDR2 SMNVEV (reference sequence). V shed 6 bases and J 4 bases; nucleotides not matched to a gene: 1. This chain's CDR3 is CASRGTGGNTIYF. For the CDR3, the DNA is TGTGCCAGCAGGGGGACAGGGGGAAACACCATATATTTT.

CDR3: CASSIFHAGAGELFF. Written as DNA, the CDR3 is TGTGCCAGTAGTATCTTTCACGCGGGGGCCGGGGAGCTGTTTTTT. The chain links TRBV19 to TRBJ2-2, with 7 bases lining up with TRBD2. V trimming: 3 bases; J trimming: 6 bases; junction bases outside the gene matches: 7. This CDR3 comprises 15 residues. Germline loops: CDR1 LNHDA, CDR2 SQIVND (reference sequence).

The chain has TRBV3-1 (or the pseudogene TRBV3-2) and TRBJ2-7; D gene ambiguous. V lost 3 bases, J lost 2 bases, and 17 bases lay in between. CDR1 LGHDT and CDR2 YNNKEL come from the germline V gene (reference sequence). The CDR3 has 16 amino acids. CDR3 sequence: CASSHPPEEPTYEQYF. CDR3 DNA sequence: TGTGCCAGCAGCCACCCCCCGGAAGAACCAACCTACGAGCAGTACTTC.

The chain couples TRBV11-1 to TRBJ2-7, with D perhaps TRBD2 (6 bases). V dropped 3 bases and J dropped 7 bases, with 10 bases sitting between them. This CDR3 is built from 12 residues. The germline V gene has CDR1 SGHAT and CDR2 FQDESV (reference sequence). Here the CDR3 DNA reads TGTGCCAGCAGCTTTGACCGGGAGGAGCAGTACTTC. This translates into CASSFDREEQYF.

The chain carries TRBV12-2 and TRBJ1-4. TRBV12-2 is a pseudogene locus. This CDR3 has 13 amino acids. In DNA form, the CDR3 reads TGTGCAAGTCGCTTTAGCTTTAGGGAGGTTACGTTTTTT. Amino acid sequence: CASRFSFREVTFF.

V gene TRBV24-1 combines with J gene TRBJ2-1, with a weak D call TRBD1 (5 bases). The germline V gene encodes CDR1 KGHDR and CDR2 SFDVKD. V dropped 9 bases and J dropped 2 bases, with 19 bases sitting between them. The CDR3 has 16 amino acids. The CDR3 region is CATPPPQGRTYNEQFF. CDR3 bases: TGTGCCACCCCCCCACCGCAGGGTAGAACCTACAATGAGCAGTTCTTC.

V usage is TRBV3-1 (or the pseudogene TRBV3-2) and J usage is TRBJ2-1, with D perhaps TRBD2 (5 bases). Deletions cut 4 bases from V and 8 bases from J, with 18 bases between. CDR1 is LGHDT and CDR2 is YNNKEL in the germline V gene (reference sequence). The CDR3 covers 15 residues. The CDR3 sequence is CASSPGRGLFDEQFF. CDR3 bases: TGTGCCAGCAGCCCCGGTCGAGGGTTGTTCGATGAGCAGTTCTTC.

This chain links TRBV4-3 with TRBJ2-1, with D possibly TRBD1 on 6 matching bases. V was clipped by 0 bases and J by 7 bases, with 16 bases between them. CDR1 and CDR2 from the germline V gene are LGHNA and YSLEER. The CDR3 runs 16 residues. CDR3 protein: CASSQDWGRVKNEQFF. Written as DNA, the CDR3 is TGCGCCAGCAGCCAAGATTGGGGGCGGGTAAAAAATGAGCAGTTCTTC.

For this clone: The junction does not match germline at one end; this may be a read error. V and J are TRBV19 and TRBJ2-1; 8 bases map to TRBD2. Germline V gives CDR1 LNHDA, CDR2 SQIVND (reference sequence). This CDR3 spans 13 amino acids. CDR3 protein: CASSIAEERGKIF. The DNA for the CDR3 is TGTGCCAGTAGTATAGCCGAGGAGCGGGGGAAGATCTTC.

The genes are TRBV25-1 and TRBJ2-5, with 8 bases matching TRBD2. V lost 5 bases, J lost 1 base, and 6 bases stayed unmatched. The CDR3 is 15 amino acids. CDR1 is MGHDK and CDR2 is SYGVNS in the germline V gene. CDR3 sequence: CASSFSGLAQETQYF. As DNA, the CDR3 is TGTGCCAGCAGTTTTTCTGGACTAGCCCAAGAGACCCAGTACTTC.

CDR3 protein: CASSLGRTNTYEQYF. The DNA for the CDR3 is TGTGCCAGCAGCTTAGGTCGGACCAATACCTACGAGCAGTACTTC. The rearrangement uses TRBV11-1 and TRBJ2-7; D unresolved. Per the germline V gene, CDR1 is SGHAT and CDR2 is FQDESV (reference sequence). V was pared by 1 base and J by 2 bases, with 12 bases between. This CDR3 has 15 amino acids.

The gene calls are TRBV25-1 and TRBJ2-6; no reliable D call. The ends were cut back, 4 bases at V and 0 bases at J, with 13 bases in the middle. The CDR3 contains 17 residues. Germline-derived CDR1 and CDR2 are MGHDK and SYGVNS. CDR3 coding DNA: TGTGCCAGCAGTGCGTCCTATTCCCTCTCTGGGGCCAACGTCCTGACTTTC. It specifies CASSASYSLSGANVLTF.

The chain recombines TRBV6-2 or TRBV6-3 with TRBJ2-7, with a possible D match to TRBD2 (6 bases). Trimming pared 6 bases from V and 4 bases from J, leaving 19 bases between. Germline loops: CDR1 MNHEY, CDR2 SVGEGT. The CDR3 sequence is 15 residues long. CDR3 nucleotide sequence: TGTGCCAGCAGCCGGGGGTCCTTTACAAGTTACGAGCAGTACTTC. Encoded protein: CASSRGSFTSYEQYF.

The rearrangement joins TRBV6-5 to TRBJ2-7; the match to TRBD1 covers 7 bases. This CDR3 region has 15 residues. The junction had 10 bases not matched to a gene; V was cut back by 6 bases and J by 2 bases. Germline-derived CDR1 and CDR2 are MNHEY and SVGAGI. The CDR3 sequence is CASRHTGTDTYEQYF. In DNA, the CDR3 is TGTGCCAGCAGGCATACCGGGACAGACACCTACGAGCAGTACTTC.

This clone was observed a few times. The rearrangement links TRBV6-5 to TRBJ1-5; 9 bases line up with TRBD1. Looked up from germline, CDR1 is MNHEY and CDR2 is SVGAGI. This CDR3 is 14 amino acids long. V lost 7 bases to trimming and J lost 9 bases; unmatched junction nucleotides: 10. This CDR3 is CASMITGGSRPQHF. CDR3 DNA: TGTGCCAGCATGATAACAGGGGGCTCGCGGCCCCAGCATTTT.

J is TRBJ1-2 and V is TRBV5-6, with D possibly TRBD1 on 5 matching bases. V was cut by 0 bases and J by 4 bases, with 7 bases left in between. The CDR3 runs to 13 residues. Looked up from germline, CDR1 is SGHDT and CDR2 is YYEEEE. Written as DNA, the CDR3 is TGTGCCAGCAGCTTGGGACAGCGCTATGGCTACACCTTC. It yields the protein CASSLGQRYGYTF.

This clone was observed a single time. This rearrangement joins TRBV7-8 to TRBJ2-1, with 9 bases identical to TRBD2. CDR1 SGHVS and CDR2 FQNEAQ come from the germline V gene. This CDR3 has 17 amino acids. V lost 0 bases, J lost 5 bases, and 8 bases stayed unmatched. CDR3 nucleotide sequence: TGTGCCAGCAGCTTAGCCAGCAGCGGGAGGCTTGACAATGAGCAGTTCTTC. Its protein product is CASSLASSGRLDNEQFF.

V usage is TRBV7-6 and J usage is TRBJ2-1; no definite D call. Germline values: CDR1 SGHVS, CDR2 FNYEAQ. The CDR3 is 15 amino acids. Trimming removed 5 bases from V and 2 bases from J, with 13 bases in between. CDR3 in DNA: TGTGCCAGCAGCCCTGAATTTGAGCCCTACAATGAGCAGTTCTTC. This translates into CASSPEFEPYNEQFF.

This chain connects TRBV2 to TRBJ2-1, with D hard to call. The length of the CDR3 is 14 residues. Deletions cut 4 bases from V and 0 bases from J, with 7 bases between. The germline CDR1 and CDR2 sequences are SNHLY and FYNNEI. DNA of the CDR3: TGTGCCAGCAGTGGGCAGGACTCCTACAATGAGCAGTTCTTC. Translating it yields CASSGQDSYNEQFF.

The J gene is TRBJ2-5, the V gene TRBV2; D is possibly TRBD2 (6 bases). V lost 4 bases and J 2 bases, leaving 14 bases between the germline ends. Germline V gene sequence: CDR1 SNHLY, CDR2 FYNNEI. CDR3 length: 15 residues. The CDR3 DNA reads TGTGCCAGCAGTGTTGGCGGGAATCGGCAAGAGACCCAGTACTTC. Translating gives CASSVGGNRQETQYF.

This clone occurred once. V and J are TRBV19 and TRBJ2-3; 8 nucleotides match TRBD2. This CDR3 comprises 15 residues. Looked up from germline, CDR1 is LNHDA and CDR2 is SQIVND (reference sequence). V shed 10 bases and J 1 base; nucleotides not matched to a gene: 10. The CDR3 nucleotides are TGTGCCACTCGCGACGGGGGGGCAGGCACAGATACGCAGTATTTT. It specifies CATRDGGAGTDTQYF.

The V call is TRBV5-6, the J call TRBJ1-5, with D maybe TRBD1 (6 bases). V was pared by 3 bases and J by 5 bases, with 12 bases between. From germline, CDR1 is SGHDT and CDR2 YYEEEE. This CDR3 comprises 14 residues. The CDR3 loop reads CASSYAGADQPQHF. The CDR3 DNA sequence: TGTGCCAGCAGCTATGCAGGGGCCGATCAGCCCCAGCATTTT.

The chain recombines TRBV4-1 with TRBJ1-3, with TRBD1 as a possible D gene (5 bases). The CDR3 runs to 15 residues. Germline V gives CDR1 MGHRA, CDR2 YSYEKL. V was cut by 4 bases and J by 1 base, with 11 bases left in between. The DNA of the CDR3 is TGCGCCAGCAGCCTCGGACATTCGTCTGGAAACACCATATATTTT. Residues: CASSLGHSSGNTIYF.

The CDR3: CASSWDGGTIQYF. CDR3 DNA: TGTGCCAGCAGCTGGGACGGGGGGACCATTCAGTACTTC. This sequence joins TRBV5-8 and TRBJ2-4, with 7 bases identical to TRBD2. Germline loops: CDR1 SGHTS, CDR2 YDEGEE. Trimming cost V 3 bases and J 9 bases; bases outside gene matches: 6. The CDR3 length is 13 residues.